This is a list of T cell receptor beta chains from one sample in a study of blood T cell repertoires in COVID-19. Profiling relied on immunoSEQ multiplex PCR, and the TCRdb table lists in-frame clones only, not all of them. The table lists about 190,000 clones, roughly 86% of them singletons, with 4.5% to 5.5% in the top ten. Source material: peripheral blood. These receptors were collected from a woman in her seventies with active or convalescent COVID-19. The CDR3 runs from the conserved cysteine through the conserved F or W. A D gene is named only where the DNA matches it firmly. Size tells how often a clone was seen (once, few, many) or the class of an expanded clone, and some rows leave it out.

>.|.|TRBJ2-1|TRBV28
TGTGCCAGCCTTGACAGGCCCTCCTACAATGAGCAGTTCTTC
CASLDRPSYNEQFF
>once|.|TRBJ2-5|TRBV5-6
TGTGCCAGCAGCCGCCTCCGGGGGGCGAGCCAAGAGACCCAGTACTTC
CASSRLRGASQETQYF
>.|TRBD2|TRBJ2-1|TRBV15
TGTGCCACCAGCAGAGAGAGGGGACTAGCGTTCAATGAGCAGTTCTTC
CATSRERGLAFNEQFF
>.|TRBD1|TRBJ2-7|TRBV28
TGTGCCAGCAGTTTACGGACAGGGGGCGGGGAGCAGTACTTC
CASSLRTGGGEQYF
>.|.|TRBJ2-3|TRBV3-1/TRBV3-2
TGTGCCAGCAGCCTTCGTAGCACAGATACGCAGTATTTT
CASSLRSTDTQYF
>.|TRBD1|TRBJ2-7|TRBV29-1
TGCAGCACCCAGACAGGGGACGAGCAGTACTTC
CSTQTGDEQYF
>.|TRBD2|TRBJ2-3|TRBV27
TGTGCCAGCAGTCCTCGGACAAGGATCGGGGGGACAGATACGCAGTATTTT
CASSPRTRIGGTDTQYF
>.|TRBD2|TRBJ2-1|TRBV6-5
TGTGCCAGCAGTTATGGCGGGAGTTCCTACAATGAGCAGTTCTTC
CASSYGGSSYNEQFF
>once|TRBD1|TRBJ1-1|TRBV7-9
TGTGCCAGCAGCTTACAGGGGGCGCGGACTGAAGCTTTCTTT
CASSLQGARTEAFF
>.|TRBD2|TRBJ2-7|TRBV7-2
TGTGCCAGCAGCATCACTAGCGGGAGGGCCAGGTACGAGCAGTACTTC
CASSITSGRARYEQYF
>.|.|TRBJ2-1|TRBV27
TGTGCCAGCAGTTTATCGGGGGCCGCGAACAATGAGCAGTTCTTC
CASSLSGAANNEQFF
>once|.|TRBJ2-3|TRBV28
TGTGCCAGCAGTTTTGAGGTGAAGGCCGGTACAGATACGCAGTATTTT
CASSFEVKAGTDTQYF
>.|TRBD2|TRBJ2-3|TRBV6-6
TGTGCCAGCAGTCCCTGGACGGGGAGGGGAACACTTGATACGCAGTATTTT
CASSPWTGRGTLDTQYF
>.|TRBD2|TRBJ2-5|TRBV15
TGTGCCACCAGCGCGTGGACCGGGACTAGCGGGAGGGCGCGAGAGACCCAGTACTTC
CATSAWTGTSGRARETQYF
>few|TRBD2|TRBJ2-1|TRBV11-2
TGTGCCAGCAGCTCGAGAAATAGCGGGGGCTCCTACAATGAGCAGTTCTTC
CASSSRNSGGSYNEQFF
>.|TRBD2|TRBJ2-7|TRBV28
TGTGCCAGCAGGCGCTCGGGGGGAGGGCCGGATTACGAGCAGTACTTC
CASRRSGGGPDYEQYF
>.|TRBD2|TRBJ2-1|TRBV6-4
TGTGCCAGCAGTGACCGCGGGAGGTACAATGAGCAGTTCTTC
CASSDRGRYNEQFF
>few|TRBD1|TRBJ1-2|TRBV3-1/TRBV3-2
TGTGCCAGCAGCCAAGAAGTGGACAGGACTAACTATGGCTACACCTTC
CASSQEVDRTNYGYTF
>.|TRBD1|TRBJ2-2|TRBV5-1
TGCGCCAGCAGCTTGGGCAGGGGGTACACCGGGGAGCTGTTTTTT
CASSLGRGYTGELFF
>.|.|TRBJ1-4|TRBV7-9
TGTGCCAGCGGAGGAATCGAAAAACTGTTTTTT
CASGGIEKLFF
>.|TRBD2|TRBJ2-5|TRBV3-1/TRBV3-2
TGTGCCAGCGGGACCGAGCGGGAGTGGCAAGAGACCCAGTACTTC
CASGTEREWQETQYF
>.|.|TRBJ2-7|TRBV4-1
TGCGCCACCTCGGCTGGGGGGACCTACGAGCAGTACTTC
CATSAGGTYEQYF
>.|TRBD2|TRBJ2-7|TRBV6-1
TGTGCCAGCAGTGAAGATGCGGGAGGGCCCTACGAGCAGTACTTC
CASSEDAGGPYEQYF
>.|TRBD1|TRBJ2-1|TRBV10-1
TGCGCCAGCAGTGAGACCCGGACAGGCTCCTACAATGAGCAGTTCTTC
CASSETRTGSYNEQFF
>.|.|TRBJ2-5|TRBV19
TGTGCCAGTAGTATTTCACAAGAGACCCAGTACTTC
CASSISQETQYF
>.|TRBD2|TRBJ2-7|TRBV28
TGTGCCAGCAGTTTAGCGGGAGGGTCCTACGAGCAGTACTTC
CASSLAGGSYEQYF
>.|TRBD2|TRBJ2-1|TRBV18
TGTGCCAGCTCACCAACTACTAGCGGGAGCGACAATGAGCAGTTCTTC
CASSPTTSGSDNEQFF
>.|TRBD1|TRBJ2-1|TRBV10-1
TGCGCCAGCAGCCCCGGACAGGGGAGCTCCTACAATGAGCAGTTCTTC
CASSPGQGSSYNEQFF
>.|TRBD2|TRBJ2-7|TRBV27
TGTGCCAGCAATACTCTTCCGGGACTAGCACCCTACGAGCAGTACTTC
CASNTLPGLAPYEQYF
>.|TRBD1|TRBJ2-2|TRBV5-1
TGCGCCAGCAGCTTGGCTGGGACAGCCGGGGAGCTGTTTTTT
CASSLAGTAGELFF
>.|.|TRBJ1-1|TRBV27
TGTGCCAGCAGTTATCAATCTAGGGGGTTCACTGAAGCTTTCTTT
CASSYQSRGFTEAFF
>.|TRBD2|TRBJ2-5|TRBV24-1
TGTGCCACCAGTATTTTCCGGGAGGGCCGGAAAGAGACCCAGTACTTC
CATSIFREGRKETQYF
>.|.|TRBJ2-3|TRBV27
TGTGCCAGCAGTATCAGGGGAGGGAGGGCAGATACGCAGTATTTT
CASSIRGGRADTQYF
>.|TRBD1|TRBJ2-6|TRBV28
TGTGCCAGCAGTCCACACCTCTCCGGGACAGGGGGCTATGGGGCCAACGTCCTGACTTTC
CASSPHLSGTGGYGANVLTF
>.|TRBD2|TRBJ2-1|TRBV19
TGTGCCAGTAGTAGAGGGACTAGCGGGTATGAGCAGTTCTTC
CASSRGTSGYEQFF
>few|.|TRBJ1-5|TRBV12-3/TRBV12-4
TGTGCCAGCAGTTTGGGAGGCGTCCAGCCCCAGCATTTT
CASSLGGVQPQHF
>.|.|TRBJ2-7|TRBV5-1
TGCGCCAGCAGCTTGGGACTTTACTACGAGCAGTACTTC
CASSLGLYYEQYF
>.|.|TRBJ2-1|TRBV11-1
TGTGCCAGCAGGTACAGGGCCGGCGCCTACAATGAGCAGTTCTTC
CASRYRAGAYNEQFF
>.|.|TRBJ2-5|TRBV29-1
TGCAGCGTTGATTTATTTGTAGAGACCCAGTACTTC
CSVDLFVETQYF
>.|.|TRBJ2-1|TRBV28
TGTGCCAGCCGGGGGAGGCCTCATGGACGCGATGAGCAGTTCTTC
CASRGRPHGRDEQFF
>.|TRBD1|TRBJ1-4|TRBV3-1/TRBV3-2
TGTGCCAGTAAACCAGGGGGAAGTAATGAAAAACTGTTTTTT
CASKPGGSNEKLFF
>.|TRBD1|TRBJ2-4|TRBV11-2
TGTGCCAGCAGCCAGGGACAGGGGGAAAACATTCAGTACTTC
CASSQGQGENIQYF